Listed below are T cell receptor beta chains from one sample, sequenced in a study of T-cell memory formation after mild COVID-19. Each CDR3 protein gets one entry after TCRdb re-called the 5' RACE reads with MiXCR. This table has about 240,000 distinct CDR3 sequences, around a tenth appearing once. The sample consisted of PBMCs or a T cell subset sorted from them (not recorded which). All receptors derive from a young man who had mild COVID-19 (a few samples of this study predate the infection). Cell type and time point are not known. Each CDR3 is given with its conserved first and last residue. A D gene is named only where the DNA matches it firmly. Not all rows give a size; the values are once, few, many and, for expanded clones, a class.

clone_size,j_call,d_call,v_call,cdr3_nt,cdr3_aa
NA,TRBJ2-3,NA,TRBV7-2,TGTGCCAGCAGCTTATGGAAAGGGGGGCCCACAGATACGCAGTATTTT,CASSLWKGGPTDTQYF
few,TRBJ2-3,TRBD1,TRBV20-1,TGCAGTGCTACGGAACGGACAGGGGTGGCAGATACGCAGTATTTT,CSATERTGVADTQYF
many,TRBJ2-1,TRBD2,TRBV7-9,TGTGCCAGCAGCTTAGCCGGGGGACTAAGCGATTGGCAGTTCTTC,CASSLAGGLSDWQFF
few,TRBJ1-1,NA,TRBV4-1,TGCGCCAGCAGCCAAGGGCCGACTCAAGCTTTCTTT,CASSQGPTQAFF
NA,TRBJ1-4,TRBD1,TRBV12-3/TRBV12-4,TGTGCCAGCAGTGCCACTCTACAGGGGACCCATGAAAAACTGTTTTTT,CASSATLQGTHEKLFF
NA,TRBJ1-3,NA,TRBV5-1,TGCGCCAGCATGCCCCAGGGAGGGGGGCCAGGAAACACCATATATTTT,CASMPQGGGPGNTIYF
NA,TRBJ1-1,NA,TRBV19,TGTGCCAGGAGGTCTCGGTCCCAGAACACTGAAGCTTTCTTT,CARRSRSQNTEAFF
NA,TRBJ1-2,NA,TRBV6-5,TGTGCCAGCAGTTACTCTTGGGGAACAGGAAGCTATGGCTACACCTTC,CASSYSWGTGSYGYTF
few,TRBJ1-5,TRBD1,TRBV12-3/TRBV12-4,TGTGCCAGCAGAGCCGACAGGGTGGACGGACAGCCCCAGCATTTT,CASRADRVDGQPQHF
few,TRBJ2-6,NA,TRBV24-1,TGTGCCACCAGTCCTCGGGCTCGTGGGGCCAACGTCCTGACTTTC,CATSPRARGANVLTF
NA,TRBJ2-7,TRBD2,TRBV10-3,TGTGCCGCGGGACTAGCGGTCTACGAGCAGTACTTC,CAAGLAVYEQYF
few,TRBJ1-3,NA,TRBV4-1,TGCGCCAGCAGCCACATAAACGGACACGGGGACACCATATATTTT,CASSHINGHGDTIYF
NA,TRBJ1-1,NA,TRBV12-3/TRBV12-4,TGTGCCAGCAGTTTATTCGGGTTCGCTGAAGCTTTCTTT,CASSLFGFAEAFF
few,TRBJ2-2,TRBD1,TRBV9,TGTGCCAGCAGCCAGACAGGGGGCGGCGGGGAGCTGTTTTTT,CASSQTGGGGELFF
few,TRBJ1-2,TRBD1,TRBV6-2/TRBV6-3,TGTGCCAGCAGTTACACCGCCGTTGACAGGGGCGCTAACTATGGCTACACCTTC,CASSYTAVDRGANYGYTF
many,TRBJ2-1,TRBD1,TRBV24-1,TGTGCCACCAGCAGGGACAGGGGATTTGATGAGCAGTTCTTC,CATSRDRGFDEQFF
NA,TRBJ2-5,NA,TRBV7-3,TGTGCCAGCAGCTTAAACGAGCCCGGGCGGGGAGAGACCCAGTACTTC,CASSLNEPGRGETQYF
NA,TRBJ1-1,NA,TRBV5-1,TGCGCCAGTCAGTGGGGGAACACTGAAGCTTTCTTT,CASQWGNTEAFF
NA,TRBJ1-2,TRBD1,TRBV12-3/TRBV12-4,TGTGCCAGCGGGGGACAGGGGGCACCTAACTATGGCTACACCTTC,CASGGQGAPNYGYTF
few,TRBJ1-1,NA,TRBV27,TGTGCCAGCAGTTGGGGGGACAAGGCGGACACTGAAGCTTTCTTT,CASSWGDKADTEAFF
many,TRBJ2-5,NA,TRBV24-1,TGTGCCACCAGTGATGGACTTAGCCAAGAGACCCAGTACTTC,CATSDGLSQETQYF
few,TRBJ1-5,NA,TRBV12-3/TRBV12-4,TGTGCCAGCAAAAGGGGGGCTTCAGGGCAGCACCAGCCCCAGCATTTT,CASKRGASGQHQPQHF
few,TRBJ1-2,TRBD1,TRBV12-3/TRBV12-4,TGTGCCAGCAGTTTGGGGACAGGGGTTAACTATGGCTACACCTTC,CASSLGTGVNYGYTF
NA,TRBJ1-1,TRBD1,TRBV4-2,TGTGCCAGCAGCCAAGATAGGGGACAGGGCATGAACACTGAAGCTTTCTTT,CASSQDRGQGMNTEAFF
NA,TRBJ2-5,TRBD1,TRBV5-4,TGTGCCAGCAGCTTAAAGAACAGGGGGCGCCAAGAGACCCAGTACTTC,CASSLKNRGRQETQYF
many,TRBJ1-2,NA,TRBV20-1,TGCAGTGCTAGAGCCGGGGGTACGATTGATGGCTACACCTTC,CSARAGGTIDGYTF
few,TRBJ1-1,NA,TRBV29-1,TGCAGCGTTGGGTTCGGATTTGAAGCTTTCTTT,CSVGFGFEAFF
few,TRBJ2-2,TRBD2,TRBV7-2,TGTGCCAGCAGTTCGAGGGGGACTAGCGGGGCCGGGGAGCTGTTTTTT,CASSSRGTSGAGELFF
many,TRBJ1-1,TRBD1,TRBV5-1,TGCGCCAGCAGAGACGACAGGGATTGGGGCACTGAAGCTTTCTTT,CASRDDRDWGTEAFF
few,TRBJ1-4,NA,TRBV4-1,TGCGCCAGCAGCCAAGATTCTGACAGCCCTAATGAAAAACTGTTTTTT,CASSQDSDSPNEKLFF
many,TRBJ2-3,NA,TRBV27,TGTGCCAGCAGCAATACAGATACGCAGTATTTT,CASSNTDTQYF
few,TRBJ2-2,TRBD2,TRBV7-7,TGTGCCAGCGGGAGGGGAGCGAACACCGGGGAGCTGTTTTTT,CASGRGANTGELFF
few,TRBJ2-7,NA,TRBV7-2,TGTGCCAGCAGCTACGACAGCTCCTACGAGCAGTACTTC,CASSYDSSYEQYF
many,TRBJ2-1,NA,TRBV24-1,TGTGCCACCAGTGATTACGGGAATGAGCAGTTCTTC,CATSDYGNEQFF
NA,TRBJ2-5,TRBD2,TRBV5-1,TGCGCCAGCAGCTTGGGGGCTAGCGGAAAAGAGACCCAGTACTTC,CASSLGASGKETQYF
NA,TRBJ2-6,NA,TRBV12-3/TRBV12-4,TGTGCCAGCAGTTTAGCCCGGGCCAACGTCCTGACTTTC,CASSLARANVLTF
few,TRBJ2-7,NA,TRBV9,TGTGCCAGCAGCGTAGGGGGGGCAACCTACGAGCAGTACTTC,CASSVGGATYEQYF
medium-sized,TRBJ2-3,TRBD1,TRBV10-2,TGCGCCAGCCCACGCTTTAAACCGGGACAGGGAGTAGTCAGCACAGATACGCAGTATTTT,CASPRFKPGQGVVSTDTQYF
NA,TRBJ1-2,NA,TRBV3-1,TGTGCCAGCAGCCAGAAGATCAACTATGGCTACACCTTC,CASSQKINYGYTF
NA,TRBJ2-4,TRBD2,TRBV19,TGTGCCAGTATAGCGGGGAATGAGAACATTCAGTACTTC,CASIAGNENIQYF
NA,TRBJ1-2,NA,TRBV3-1,TGTGCCAGCAGCCAGACAACAGGGATAGCTACCTTC,CASSQTTGIATF
few,TRBJ2-2,NA,TRBV5-1,TGCGCCAGCAGCTTGGCGGGACAACAAGCCGGGGAGCTGTTTTTT,CASSLAGQQAGELFF
NA,TRBJ1-1,NA,TRBV4-1,TGCGCCAGCAGCCAAGATTCCCTTTTCGGGTCGGCTGAAGCTTTCTTT,CASSQDSLFGSAEAFF
many,TRBJ1-1,TRBD1,TRBV7-2,TGTGCCAGCGAACAGGGGGGAAATCCGGTCGCTTTCTTT,CASEQGGNPVAFF